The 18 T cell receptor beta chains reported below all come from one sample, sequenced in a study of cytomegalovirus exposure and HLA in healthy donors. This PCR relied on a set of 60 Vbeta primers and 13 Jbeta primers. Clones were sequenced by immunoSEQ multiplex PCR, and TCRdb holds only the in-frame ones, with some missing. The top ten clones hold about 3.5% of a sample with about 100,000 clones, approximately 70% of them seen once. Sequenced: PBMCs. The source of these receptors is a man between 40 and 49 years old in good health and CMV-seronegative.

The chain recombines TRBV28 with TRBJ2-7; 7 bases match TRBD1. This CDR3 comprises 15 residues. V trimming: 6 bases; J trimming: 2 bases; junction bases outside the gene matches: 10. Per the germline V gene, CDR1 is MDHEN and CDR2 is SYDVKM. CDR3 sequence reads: CASSPWGTAPYEQYF. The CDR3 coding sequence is TGTGCCAGCAGCCCCTGGGGGACAGCTCCCTACGAGCAGTACTTC. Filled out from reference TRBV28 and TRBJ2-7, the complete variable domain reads DVKVTQSSRYLVKRTGEKVFLECVQDMDHENMFWYRQDPGLGLRLIYFSYDVKMKEKGDIPEGYSVSREKKERFSLILESASTNQTSMYLCASSPWGTAPYEQYFGPGTRLTVT.

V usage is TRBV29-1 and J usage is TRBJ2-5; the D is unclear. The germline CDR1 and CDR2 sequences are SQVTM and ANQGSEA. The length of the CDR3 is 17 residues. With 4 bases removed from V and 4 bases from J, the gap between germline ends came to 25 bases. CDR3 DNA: TGCAGCGTTGTCCCTCGCACGAAACAGCTTCAAGGAGAGACCCAGTACTTC. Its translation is CSVVPRTKQLQGETQYF.

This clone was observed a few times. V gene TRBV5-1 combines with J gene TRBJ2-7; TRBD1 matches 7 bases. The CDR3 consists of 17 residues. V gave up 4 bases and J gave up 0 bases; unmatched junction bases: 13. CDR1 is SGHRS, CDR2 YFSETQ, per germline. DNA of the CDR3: TGCGCCAGCAGCGCCCCCCTCGGGACAGCCTACTCCTACGAGCAGTACTTC. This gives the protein CASSAPLGTAYSYEQYF.

CDR3 in DNA: TGTGCCAGCAGCTTCGGACAGGGGAGGGGTTATGGCTACACCTTC. Amino acid sequence: CASSFGQGRGYGYTF. The chain couples TRBV5-6 to TRBJ1-2, with 9 positions matching TRBD1. The CDR3 is 15 amino acids. V trimming: 2 bases; J trimming: 5 bases; junction bases outside the gene matches: 7. CDR1 is SGHDT, CDR2 YYEEEE, per germline. Full variable domain (outside the CDR3, taken from reference TRBV5-6 and TRBJ1-2): DAGVTQSPTHLIKTRGQQVTLRCSPKSGHDTVSWYQQALGQGPQFIFQYYEEEERQRGNFPDRFSGHQFPNYSSELNVNALLLGDSALYLCASSFGQGRGYGYTFGSGTRLTVV.

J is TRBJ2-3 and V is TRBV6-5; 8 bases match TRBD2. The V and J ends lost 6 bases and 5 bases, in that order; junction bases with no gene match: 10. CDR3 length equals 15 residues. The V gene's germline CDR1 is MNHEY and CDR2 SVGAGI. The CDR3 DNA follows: TGTGCCAGCAGGCTCTTACGACTAGCGCAAGATACGCAGTATTTT. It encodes CASRLLRLAQDTQYF.

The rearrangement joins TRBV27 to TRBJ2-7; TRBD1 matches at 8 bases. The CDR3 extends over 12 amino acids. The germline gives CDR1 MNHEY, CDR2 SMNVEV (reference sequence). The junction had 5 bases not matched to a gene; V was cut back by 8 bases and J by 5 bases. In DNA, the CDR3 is TGTGCCAGCCGGACAGGGTCTCACGAGCAGTACTTC. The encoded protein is CASRTGSHEQYF.

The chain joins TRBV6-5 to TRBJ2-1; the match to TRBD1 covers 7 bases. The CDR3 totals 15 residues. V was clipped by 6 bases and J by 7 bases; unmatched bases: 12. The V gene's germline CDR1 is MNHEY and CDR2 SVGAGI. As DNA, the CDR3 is TGTGCCAGCAGCCCCACGACAGGGCCGTCGAATGAGCAGTTCTTC. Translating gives CASSPTTGPSNEQFF.

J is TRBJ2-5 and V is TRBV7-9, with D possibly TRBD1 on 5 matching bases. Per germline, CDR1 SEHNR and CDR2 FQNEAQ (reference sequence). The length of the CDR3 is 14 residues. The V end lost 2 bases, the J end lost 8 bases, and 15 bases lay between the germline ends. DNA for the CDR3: TGTGCCAGCAGCTTAATGCAGGGAATATTTACCCAGTACTTC. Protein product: CASSLMQGIFTQYF.

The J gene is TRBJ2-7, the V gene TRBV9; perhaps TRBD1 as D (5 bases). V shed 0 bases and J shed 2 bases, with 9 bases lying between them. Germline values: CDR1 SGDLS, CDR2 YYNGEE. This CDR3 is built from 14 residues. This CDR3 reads CASSVEEGAYEQYF. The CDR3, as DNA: TGTGCCAGCAGCGTAGAGGAAGGGGCCTACGAGCAGTACTTC.

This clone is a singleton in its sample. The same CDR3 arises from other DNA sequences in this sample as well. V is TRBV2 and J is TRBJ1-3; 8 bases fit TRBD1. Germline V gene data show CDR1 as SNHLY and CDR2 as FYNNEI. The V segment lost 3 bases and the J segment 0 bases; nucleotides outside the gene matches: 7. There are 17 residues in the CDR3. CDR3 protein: CASSDRSGGSSGNTIYF. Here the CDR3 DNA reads TGTGCCAGCAGTGATCGATCAGGGGGCTCCTCTGGAAACACCATATATTTT. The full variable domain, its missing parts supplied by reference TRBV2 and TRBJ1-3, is EPEVTQTPSHQVTQMGQEVILRCVPISNHLYFYWYRQILGQKVEFLVSFYNNEISEKSEIFDDQFSVERPDGSNFTLKIRSTKLEDSAMYFCASSDRSGGSSGNTIYFGEGSWLTVV.

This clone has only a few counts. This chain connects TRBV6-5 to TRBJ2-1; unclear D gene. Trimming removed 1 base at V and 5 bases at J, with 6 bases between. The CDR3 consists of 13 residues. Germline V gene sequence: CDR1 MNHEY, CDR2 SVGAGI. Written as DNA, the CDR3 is TGTGCCAGCAGTTACTATGTCAACAATGAGCAGTTCTTC. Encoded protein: CASSYYVNNEQFF.

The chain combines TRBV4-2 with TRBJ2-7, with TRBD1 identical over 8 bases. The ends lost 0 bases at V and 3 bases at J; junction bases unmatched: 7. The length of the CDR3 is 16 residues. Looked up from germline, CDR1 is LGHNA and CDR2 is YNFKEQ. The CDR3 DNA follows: TGTGCCAGCAGCCAAGAAGGAGGAACAGGGGGCTACGAGCAGTACTTC. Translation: CASSQEGGTGGYEQYF.

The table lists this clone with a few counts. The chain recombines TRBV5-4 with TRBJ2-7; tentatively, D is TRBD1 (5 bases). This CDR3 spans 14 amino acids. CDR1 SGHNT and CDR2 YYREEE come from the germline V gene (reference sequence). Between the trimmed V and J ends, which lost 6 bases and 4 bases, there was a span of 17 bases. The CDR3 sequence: CASKVGQDTYEQYF. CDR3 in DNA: TGTGCCAGCAAAGTGGGGCAGGACACATACGAGCAGTACTTC.

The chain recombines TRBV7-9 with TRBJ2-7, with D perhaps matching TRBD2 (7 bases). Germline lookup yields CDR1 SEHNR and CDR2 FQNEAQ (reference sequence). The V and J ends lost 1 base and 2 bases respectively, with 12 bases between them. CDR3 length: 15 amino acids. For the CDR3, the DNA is TGTGCCAGCAGCTTAGAAGGGGGGGTGGCCTACGAGCAGTACTTC. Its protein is CASSLEGGVAYEQYF.

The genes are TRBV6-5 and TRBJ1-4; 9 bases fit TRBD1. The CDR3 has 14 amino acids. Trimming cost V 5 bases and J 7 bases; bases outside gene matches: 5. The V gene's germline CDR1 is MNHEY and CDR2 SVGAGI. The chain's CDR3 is CASSADRGVEKLFF. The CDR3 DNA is TGTGCCAGCAGTGCCGACAGGGGGGTTGAAAAACTGTTTTTT.

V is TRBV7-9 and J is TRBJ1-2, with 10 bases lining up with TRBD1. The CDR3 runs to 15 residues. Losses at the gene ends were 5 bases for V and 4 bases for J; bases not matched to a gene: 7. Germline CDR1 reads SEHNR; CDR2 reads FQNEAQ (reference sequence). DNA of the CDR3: TGTGCCAGCAGCGCTGCGGACAGGGGGTCCTATGGCTACACCTTC. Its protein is CASSAADRGSYGYTF.

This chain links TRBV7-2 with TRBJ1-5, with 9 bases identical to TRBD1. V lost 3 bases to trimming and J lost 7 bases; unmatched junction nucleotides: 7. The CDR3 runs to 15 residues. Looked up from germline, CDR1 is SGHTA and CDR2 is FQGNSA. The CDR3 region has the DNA TGTGCCAGCAGCTTTTACACAGGGGGCGGCCAGCCCCAGCATTTT. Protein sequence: CASSFYTGGGQPQHF.

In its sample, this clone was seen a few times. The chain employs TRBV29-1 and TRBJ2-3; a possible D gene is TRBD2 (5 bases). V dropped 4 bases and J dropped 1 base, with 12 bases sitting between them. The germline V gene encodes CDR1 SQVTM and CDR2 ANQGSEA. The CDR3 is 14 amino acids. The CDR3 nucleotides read TGCAGCGTTGTTGTTATCGGGGGCACAGATACGCAGTATTTT. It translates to CSVVVIGGTDTQYF.